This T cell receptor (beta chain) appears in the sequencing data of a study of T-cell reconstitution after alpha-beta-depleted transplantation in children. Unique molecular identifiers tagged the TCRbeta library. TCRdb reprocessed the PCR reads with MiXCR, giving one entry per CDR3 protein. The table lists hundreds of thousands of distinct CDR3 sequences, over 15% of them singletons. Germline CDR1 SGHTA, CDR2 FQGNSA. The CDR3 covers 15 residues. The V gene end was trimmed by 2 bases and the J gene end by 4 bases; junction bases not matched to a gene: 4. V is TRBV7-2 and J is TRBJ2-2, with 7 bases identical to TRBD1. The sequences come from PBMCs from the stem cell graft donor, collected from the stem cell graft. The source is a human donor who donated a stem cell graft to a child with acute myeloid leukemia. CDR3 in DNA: TGTGCCAGCAGCTTAAAGGCAGGGGGCACCGGGGAGCTGTTTTTT. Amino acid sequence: CASSLKAGGTGELFF.